This T cell receptor (beta chain) was recorded in a study of T-cell reconstitution after alpha-beta-depleted transplantation in children. As concerns this clonotype: One end of the junction is discordant with germline, which a read error may explain.

The TCRbeta library incorporated unique molecular identifiers. TCRdb reprocessed the PCR reads via MiXCR and lists one record per CDR3 protein. In the table there are more than 150,000 distinct CDR3 sequences, approximately 15% of which are singletons. Germline assignment: CDR1 SGHRS and CDR2 YFSETQ. This CDR3 spans 11 amino acids. The sample was PBMCs from the stem cell graft donor, taken from the stem cell graft. This clonotype originated in a human donor who donated a stem cell graft to a child with acute lymphoblastic leukemia. V usage is TRBV5-1 and J usage is TRBJ2-5; D is undetermined. The CDR3 sequence is CASSFVETQHF. CDR3 bases: TGCGCCAGCAGTTTTGTAGAGACCCAGCACTTC.